This entry concerns a single T cell receptor beta chain. What it binds is not known. A much larger clone lies a single base off, so this may be a read error. Since the CDR3 does not end with the conserved phenylalanine or tryptophan, this likely comes from a read error. The data were obtained in a study of T cell repertoires in cytomegalovirus infection. About the study: Indications of both CMV infection and matching HLA type were provided by public TCR beta signatures. Study-wide results and limits: Of the TCR beta families, the public ones yielded a cumulative frequency that identified carriers of CMV plus the relevant HLA.

The CDR3 is made up of 14 amino acids. CDR1 and CDR2 (germline): SGHVT, SQSDAQ. V dropped 2 bases and J dropped 1 base, with 8 bases sitting between them. TCRdb re-called the reads with MiXCR, one entry per CDR3 protein. The sample shows about 100,000 distinct CDR3 sequences, approximately 17% of them seen only once. This chain uses TRBV7-4 with TRBJ1-1; D is perhaps TRBD1 (5 bases). The sequence derives from a human donor in good health (CMV status not recorded). Some clones in this sample may be carry-over from other donors' samples. Specimen: PBMCs. The CDR3, as DNA: TGTGCCAGCAGCTTACAGGGAGGGAACACTGAAGCTTTCCTT. Residues: CASSLQGGNTEAFL.